Presented here are 26 T cell receptor beta chains from one specimen sequenced in a study of blood T cell repertoires in COVID-19 (dated by TCRdb to about 2020). Library creation used the immunoSEQ multiplex PCR assay. In its TCRdb copy, this immuneACCESS table keeps in-frame sequences only and misses some clones. Where compared with another copy, unresolved V genes explain less than half of these, and the others have no known cause. The table for this sample lists approximately 260,000 clones; 70% to 90% of them were counted only once. 6.6% of the sample is in the top ten clones. Sequenced input: PBMCs or T cells enriched from blood (not recorded which). These receptors were taken from a woman aged 50 to 60 who had been exposed to COVID-19.

The chain employs TRBV19 and TRBJ1-2; D gene uncertain. The germline V gene has CDR1 LNHDA and CDR2 SQIVND (reference sequence). Trimming pared 5 bases from V and 7 bases from J, leaving 14 bases between. CDR3 length: 13 residues. CDR3 protein: CASSVGLDGGYTF. DNA of the CDR3: TGTGCCAGTAGTGTGGGCCTGGATGGTGGCTACACCTTC.

The V and J genes are TRBV7-9 and TRBJ2-2; D is unclear. Germline CDR1 reads SEHNR; CDR2 reads FQNEAQ (reference sequence). There are 14 residues in the CDR3. V lost 6 bases to trimming and J lost 0 bases, with 8 bases between them. The CDR3 reads CASRFSSNTGELFF. The CDR3 DNA reads as TGTGCCAGCAGGTTCAGTTCGAACACCGGGGAGCTGTTTTTT.

Turning to this clone: This may stem from a read error, because a much larger clone lies one nucleotide away. The same CDR3 is also encoded by other DNA sequences in this sample. This rearrangement joins TRBV5-1 to TRBJ2-1; 12 bases match TRBD2. Germline V gene lookup returns CDR1 SGHRS and CDR2 YFSETQ. The CDR3 loop spans 14 amino acids. With 4 bases clipped from V and 10 bases from J, the junction kept 6 bases outside the gene matches. CDR3 region: CASSNTSGGTEQFF. CDR3 DNA: TGCGCCAGCAGCAATACTAGCGGGGGGACCGAGCAGTTCTTC.

This chain joins TRBV5-5 and TRBJ1-5; D is unresolved. V was shortened by 0 bases and J by 0 bases, with 7 bases between the two germline ends. Germline loops: CDR1 SGHKS, CDR2 YYEKEE (reference sequence). This CDR3 is 15 amino acids long. Here the CDR3 reads CASSLGPLSNQPQHF. The CDR3, as DNA: TGTGCCAGCAGCTTGGGGCCCCTTAGCAATCAGCCCCAGCATTTT.

The genes are TRBV7-2 and TRBJ2-1; 7 nucleotides match TRBD2. Germline CDR1 reads SGHTA; CDR2 reads FQGNSA. This CDR3 is built from 13 residues. V dropped 5 bases and J dropped 12; count of bases not matched to a gene: 10. This chain's CDR3 is CASSTGASGVQFF. The CDR3 nucleotides are TGTGCCAGCAGCACCGGGGCGAGCGGGGTGCAGTTCTTC.

The rearrangement uses TRBV5-1 and TRBJ1-4; possibly TRBD1 for D (5 bases). CDR3 length equals 14 residues. Looked up from germline, CDR1 is SGHRS and CDR2 is YFSETQ. With 0 bases removed from V and 3 bases from J, the gap between germline ends came to 6 bases. The CDR3 reads CASSLAGPNEKLFF. CDR3 DNA sequence: TGCGCCAGCAGCTTGGCAGGGCCTAATGAAAAACTGTTTTTT.

This clone was picked up a small number of times. The chain employs TRBV12-3 or TRBV12-4 and TRBJ1-1; no clear D gene. The CDR3 has 12 amino acids. Trimming removed 8 bases at V and 0 bases at J, with 7 bases between. CDR3 nucleotides: TGTGCCAGCGGAGGGTTGAACACTGAAGCTTTCTTT. Its protein is CASGGLNTEAFF.

This clone was observed a single time. The CDR3 DNA follows: TGCGCCAGCAGTGAGTCAGGGGGCGCATATACTGAAGCTTTCTTT. This codes for CASSESGGAYTEAFF. This chain connects TRBV10-1 to TRBJ1-1; 7 nucleotides match TRBD1. The CDR3 is made up of 15 amino acids. The germline V gene has CDR1 WNHNN and CDR2 SYGVQD (reference sequence). The junction had 6 bases not matched to a gene; V was cut back by 0 bases and J by 5 bases.

The chain employs TRBV15 and TRBJ2-5, with D maybe TRBD1 (5 bases). This CDR3 spans 16 amino acids. CDR1 LNHNV and CDR2 YYDKDF come from the germline V gene (reference sequence). Trimming stripped 0 bases from V and 2 bases from J, with 13 bases between. The CDR3, as DNA: TGTGCCACCAGCAGAGATATGGGGCAGGGACAAGAGACCCAGTACTTC. Translated: CATSRDMGQGQETQYF.

The chain is built from TRBV14 and TRBJ1-1, with TRBD1 as a possible D gene (6 bases). Germline-derived CDR1 and CDR2 are SGHDN and FVKESK. Trimming shortened V by 2 bases and J by 3 bases, and 28 bases separated the two germline ends. The CDR3 loop spans 20 amino acids. In DNA form, the CDR3 reads TGTGCCAGCAGCCAAAGGATCGACAGGCCGATCTCCGGTGGTGACACTGAAGCTTTCTTT. This sequence encodes CASSQRIDRPISGGDTEAFF. Full variable domain (outside the CDR3, taken from reference TRBV14 and TRBJ1-1): EAGVTQFPSHSVIEKGQTVTLRCDPISGHDNLYWYRRVMGKEIKFLLHFVKESKQDESGMPNNRFLAERTGGTYSTLKVQPAELEDSGVYFCASSQRIDRPISGGDTEAFFGQGTRLTVV.

The chain has TRBV19 and TRBJ2-1; 8 nucleotides match TRBD1. With V trimmed by 5 bases and J by 4 bases, 7 bases remained unmatched. The CDR3 loop spans 15 amino acids. Germline CDR1 reads LNHDA; CDR2 reads SQIVND (reference sequence). CDR3 region: CASSYGQGSYNEQFF. The CDR3 DNA is TGTGCCAGTAGTTACGGACAGGGCAGTTACAATGAGCAGTTCTTC.

This chain links TRBV7-9 with TRBJ2-2, with D tentatively TRBD1 (5 bases). Trimming took 3 bases from V and 5 from J, leaving 13 bases between them. This CDR3 has 15 amino acids. The germline CDR1 and CDR2 sequences are SEHNR and FQNEAQ (reference sequence). The CDR3 DNA reads as TGTGCCAGCAGCTTTCAGGGCGTAACAACCGGGGAGCTGTTTTTT. Translated, it gives CASSFQGVTTGELFF.

This clone was recorded once. V and J are TRBV7-2 and TRBJ1-1; D possibly corresponds to TRBD1 (6 bases). In germline, CDR1 is SGHTA, CDR2 FQGNSA. The CDR3 spans 14 residues. Trimming stripped 5 bases from V and 6 bases from J, with 16 bases between. The CDR3 nucleotides read TGTGCCAGCAGCCTAGAGGGGGGGAAAGCTGAAGCTTTCTTT. Amino acid sequence: CASSLEGGKAEAFF.

This chain joins TRBV6-5 and TRBJ2-7; D possibly corresponds to TRBD2 (6 bases). Germline-derived CDR1 and CDR2 are MNHEY and SVGAGI. V lost 5 bases to trimming and J lost 6 bases, with 17 bases between them. The CDR3 is made up of 14 amino acids. In nucleotides, the CDR3 is TGTGCCAGCAGTAACGACCCGGCGCGGGGCGAGCAGTACTTC. This sequence encodes CASSNDPARGEQYF.

The genes are TRBV27 and TRBJ2-5, with 9 bases identical to TRBD1. This CDR3 contains 13 residues. Germline-derived CDR1 and CDR2 are MNHEY and SMNVEV (reference sequence). Germline trimming cut 6 bases from V and 7 bases from J; bases unmatched to any gene: 6. In DNA, the CDR3 is TGTGCCAGCAGACCGGACAGGGGAGGGACCCAGTACTTC. Amino acid sequence: CASRPDRGGTQYF.

This clone has only one observation. The V call is TRBV5-4, the J call TRBJ1-4; TRBD1 matches 7 bases. Germline V gene sequence: CDR1 SGHNT, CDR2 YYREEE (reference sequence). V trimming: 0 bases; J trimming: 2 bases; junction bases outside the gene matches: 1. This CDR3 region has 15 residues. CDR3 coding DNA: TGTGCCAGCAGCTTGGGCAGGGGGACTAATGAAAAACTGTTTTTT. This sequence encodes CASSLGRGTNEKLFF.

The V call is TRBV19, the J call TRBJ1-2; TRBD1 matches 10 bases. This CDR3 comprises 13 residues. CDR1 is LNHDA, CDR2 SQIVND, per germline (reference sequence). V trimming: 9 bases; J trimming: 3 bases; junction bases outside the gene matches: 4. The CDR3, as DNA: TGTGCCAGCCGGACAGGGGGAGACTATGGCTACACCTTC. Encoded protein: CASRTGGDYGYTF.

The chain couples TRBV7-2 to TRBJ1-1; weak D call: TRBD1 (5 bases). From germline, CDR1 is SGHTA and CDR2 FQGNSA. CDR3 size: 13 residues. With 2 bases removed from V and 9 bases from J, the gap between germline ends came to 13 bases. The CDR3 DNA reads TGTGCCAGCAGCTTACCCCGGGAGGGGAAAGCTTTCTTT. This translates into CASSLPREGKAFF.

The chain recombines TRBV6-5 with TRBJ2-5, with TRBD2 as a possible D gene (6 bases). CDR1 and CDR2 (germline): MNHEY, SVGAGI. This CDR3 comprises 15 residues. Trimming took off 2 bases at V and 2 bases at J, with 12 bases between the two ends. In nucleotides, the CDR3 is TGTGCCAGCAGTTACCCTTTTGCGGGGCAAGAGACCCAGTACTTC. Translation gives CASSYPFAGQETQYF.

This chain uses TRBV27 with TRBJ1-2, with 8 bases aligning to TRBD1. CDR3 length equals 15 residues. V dropped 3 bases and J dropped 1; count of bases not matched to a gene: 4. Germline V gives CDR1 MNHEY, CDR2 SMNVEV (reference sequence). CDR3: CASSFRDRLNYGYTF. DNA for the CDR3: TGTGCCAGCAGTTTCCGGGACAGGCTTAACTATGGCTACACCTTC.

This rearrangement joins TRBV13 to TRBJ1-1, with D perhaps matching TRBD1 (6 bases). The CDR3 has 15 amino acids. Germline values: CDR1 PRHDT, CDR2 FYEKMQ (reference sequence). Trimming took 5 bases from V and 0 from J, leaving 13 bases between them. CDR3 in amino acids: CASSRTGPLNTEAFF. The CDR3 DNA follows: TGTGCCAGCAGCCGTACAGGGCCCCTGAACACTGAAGCTTTCTTT.

The CDR3 nucleotides are TGTGCCAGCAGCCGGGACAGTAACTATGGCTACACCTTC. Amino acid sequence: CASSRDSNYGYTF. The rearrangement links TRBV11-2 to TRBJ1-2; 7 nucleotides align to TRBD1. The trim removed 5 bases at V and 1 base at J, leaving 1 base unmatched. The CDR3 has 13 residues. CDR1 SGHAT and CDR2 FQNNGV come from the germline V gene.

This sequence joins TRBV9 and TRBJ1-1, with D possibly being TRBD1 (5 bases). The V end was cut by 0 bases, the J end by 6 bases, with 12 bases between. CDR1 SGDLS and CDR2 YYNGEE come from the germline V gene. The CDR3 runs to 14 residues. The CDR3 loop is CASSVGGDPAEAFF. The CDR3 DNA reads TGTGCCAGCAGCGTAGGGGGGGATCCCGCTGAAGCTTTCTTT.

V is TRBV3-1 (or the pseudogene TRBV3-2) and J is TRBJ1-1; perhaps TRBD1 as D (5 bases). The CDR3 is made up of 15 amino acids. V gave up 0 bases and J gave up 8 bases, with 16 bases separating them. Germline CDR1 and CDR2: LGHDT and YNNKEL (reference sequence). The CDR3 reads CASSQDGGSGGEAFF. CDR3 bases: TGTGCCAGCAGCCAAGACGGGGGGAGCGGAGGGGAAGCTTTCTTT.

In its sample, this clone was seen a few times. The V gene is TRBV3-1 (or the pseudogene TRBV3-2), the J gene TRBJ2-6; no reliable D call. Deletions cut 6 bases from V and 0 bases from J, with 6 bases between. The CDR3 extends over 14 amino acids. From germline, CDR1 is LGHDT and CDR2 YNNKEL (reference sequence). CDR3 in amino acids: CASRLLSGANVLTF. The DNA of the CDR3 is TGTGCCAGCAGACTGCTCTCTGGGGCCAACGTCCTGACTTTC.

This chain uses TRBV4-1 with TRBJ2-5; 9 nucleotides align to TRBD2. CDR3 size: 17 residues. Germline loops: CDR1 MGHRA, CDR2 YSYEKL. The V segment lost 0 bases and the J segment 5 bases; nucleotides outside the gene matches: 10. CDR3 amino acids: CASSQDPPGAGGETQYF. The CDR3, as DNA: TGCGCCAGCAGCCAAGATCCGCCGGGGGCGGGAGGGGAGACCCAGTACTTC.